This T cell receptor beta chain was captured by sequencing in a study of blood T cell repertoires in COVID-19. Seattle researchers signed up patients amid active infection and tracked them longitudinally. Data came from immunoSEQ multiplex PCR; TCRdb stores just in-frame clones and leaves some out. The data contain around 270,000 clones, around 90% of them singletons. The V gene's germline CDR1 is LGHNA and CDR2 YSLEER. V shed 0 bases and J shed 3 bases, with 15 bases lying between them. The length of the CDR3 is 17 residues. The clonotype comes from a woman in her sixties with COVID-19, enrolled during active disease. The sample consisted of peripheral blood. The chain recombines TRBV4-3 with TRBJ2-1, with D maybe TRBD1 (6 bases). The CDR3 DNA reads TGCGCCAGCAGCCAAGATTGGGCAGGGGTAGGCTACAATGAGCAGTTCTTC. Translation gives CASSQDWAGVGYNEQFF.